One and the same sample provided the 3 T cell receptor beta chains below, sequenced in a study of CD8+CD57+ T cells in acquired aplastic anemia. The authors sequenced patients whose flow cytometry had shown CD8+CD57+ cell expansion. Investigators profiled TCR beta VDJ and CDR3 from genomic DNA template. TCRdb independently ran MiXCR on the reads; one entry per CDR3 protein. The sample carries 200,000 to 250,000 distinct CDR3 sequences, under 50% recorded once. The specimen sequenced was sorted CD4+, CD8+, or CD8+CD57+ T cells (not recorded which) from PBMCs. The receptors derive from a human donor with aplastic anemia.

This clonotype was seen a single time. This sequence joins TRBV11-2 and TRBJ1-6; TRBD1 aligns across 10 bases. After removal of 3 bases from V and 6 bases from J, the junction contained 5 bases not matched to a gene. Germline CDR1 and CDR2: SGHAT and FQNNGV. This CDR3 region has 16 residues. In DNA, the CDR3 is TGTGCCAGCAGCTTGTGGGGGACAGGGGCTAATTCACCCCTCCACTTT. This gives the protein CASSLWGTGANSPLHF. The full variable domain, with the rest looked up from reference TRBV11-2 and TRBJ1-6, is EAGVAQSPRYKIIEKRQSVAFWCNPISGHATLYWYQQILGQGPKLLIQFQNNGVVDDSQLPKDRFSAERLKGVDSTLKIQPAKLEDSAVYLCASSLWGTGANSPLHFGNGTRLTVT.

Regarding this clonotype: Compared with germline, one end of the junction differs, possibly owing to a read error. The V and J genes are TRBV7-3 and TRBJ2-2; possibly TRBD2 for D (6 bases). CDR3 length: 15 amino acids. From germline, CDR1 is SGHTA and CDR2 FQGTGA. CDR3 in amino acids: CASSPRGGNTGELLF. The CDR3 region has the DNA TGTGCCAGCAGCCCTCGGGGCGGGAACACCGGGGAGCTGCTTTTT.

The chain recombines TRBV7-9 with TRBJ1-5; a possible D gene is TRBD1 (6 bases). The V gene's germline CDR1 is SEHNR and CDR2 FQNEAQ (reference sequence). The CDR3 sequence is 14 residues long. Between the trimmed V and J ends, which lost 1 base and 14 bases, there was a span of 18 bases. The CDR3 nucleotides are TGTGCCAGCAGCTTAGGGGGGGGCGTGCGGGACGAGCATTTT. Amino acid sequence: CASSLGGGVRDEHF.